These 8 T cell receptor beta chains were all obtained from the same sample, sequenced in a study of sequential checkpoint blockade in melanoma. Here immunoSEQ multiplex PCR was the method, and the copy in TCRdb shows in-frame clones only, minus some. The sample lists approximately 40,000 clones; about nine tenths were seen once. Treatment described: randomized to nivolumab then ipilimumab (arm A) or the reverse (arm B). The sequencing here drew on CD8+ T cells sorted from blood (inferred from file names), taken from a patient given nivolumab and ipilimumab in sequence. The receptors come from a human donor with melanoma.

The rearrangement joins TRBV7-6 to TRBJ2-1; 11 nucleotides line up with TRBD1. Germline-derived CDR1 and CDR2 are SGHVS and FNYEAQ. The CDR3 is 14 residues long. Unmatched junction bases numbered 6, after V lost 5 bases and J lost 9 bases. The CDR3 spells CASSPGTGGLEQFF. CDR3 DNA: TGTGCCAGCAGCCCCGGGACAGGGGGGCTTGAGCAGTTCTTC. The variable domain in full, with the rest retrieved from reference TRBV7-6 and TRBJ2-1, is GAGVSQSPRYKVTKRGQDVALRCDPISGHVSLYWYRQALGQGPEFLTYFNYEAQQDKSGLPNDRFSAERPEGSISTLTIQRTEQRDSAMYRCASSPGTGGLEQFFGPGTRLTVL.

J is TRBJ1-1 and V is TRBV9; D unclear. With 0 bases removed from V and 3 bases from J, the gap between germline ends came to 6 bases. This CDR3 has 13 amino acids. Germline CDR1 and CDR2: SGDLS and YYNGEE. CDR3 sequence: CASSVGGHTEAFF. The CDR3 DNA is TGTGCCAGCAGCGTAGGTGGGCACACTGAAGCTTTCTTT.

The CDR3: CASSLVAGPYNEQFF. The CDR3 DNA is TGCGCCAGCAGCTTGGTAGCGGGACCCTACAATGAGCAGTTCTTC. The chain employs TRBV5-1 and TRBJ2-1, with 8 bases identical to TRBD2. This CDR3 has 15 amino acids. From germline, CDR1 is SGHRS and CDR2 YFSETQ. The J segment lost 2 bases and the V segment lost 0 bases, leaving 1 base of the junction unmatched.

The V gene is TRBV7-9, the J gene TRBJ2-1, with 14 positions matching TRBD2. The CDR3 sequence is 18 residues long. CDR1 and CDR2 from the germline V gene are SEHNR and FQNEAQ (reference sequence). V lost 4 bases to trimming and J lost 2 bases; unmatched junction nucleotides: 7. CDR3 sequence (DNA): TGTGCCAGCAGCTCTCGACTAGCGGGAGGGTCCCCCTACAATGAGCAGTTCTTC. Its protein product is CASSSRLAGGSPYNEQFF.

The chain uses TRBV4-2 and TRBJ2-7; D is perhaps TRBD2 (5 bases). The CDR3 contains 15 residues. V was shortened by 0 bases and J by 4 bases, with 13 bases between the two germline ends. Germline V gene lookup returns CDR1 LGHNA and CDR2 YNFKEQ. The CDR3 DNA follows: TGTGCCAGCAGCCAAGATCTTAGTCCGGGGTACGAGCAGTACGTC. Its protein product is CASSQDLSPGYEQYV.

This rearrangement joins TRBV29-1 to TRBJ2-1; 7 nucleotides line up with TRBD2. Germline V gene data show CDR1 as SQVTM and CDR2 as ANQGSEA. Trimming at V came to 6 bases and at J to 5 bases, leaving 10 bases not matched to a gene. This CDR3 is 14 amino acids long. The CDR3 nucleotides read TGCAGCGTCCAAGGACTAGTTTCCCACAATGAGCAGTTCTTC. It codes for CSVQGLVSHNEQFF.

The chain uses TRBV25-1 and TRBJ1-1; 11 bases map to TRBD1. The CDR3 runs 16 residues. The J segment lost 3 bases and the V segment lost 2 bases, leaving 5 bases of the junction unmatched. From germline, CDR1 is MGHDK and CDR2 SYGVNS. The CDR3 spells CASSEPGQGADTEAFF. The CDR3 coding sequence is TGTGCCAGCAGTGAACCAGGACAGGGGGCTGACACTGAAGCTTTCTTT.

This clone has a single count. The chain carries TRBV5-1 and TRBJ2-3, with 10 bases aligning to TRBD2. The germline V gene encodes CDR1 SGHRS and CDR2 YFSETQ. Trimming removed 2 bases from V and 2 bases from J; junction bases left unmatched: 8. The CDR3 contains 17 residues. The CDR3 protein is CASSFYPGTSATDTQYF. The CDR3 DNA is TGCGCCAGCAGCTTTTATCCCGGGACTAGCGCCACAGATACGCAGTATTTT.